The 27 T cell receptor beta chains below were found in one sample sequenced in a study of T cells of healthy individuals. Each CDR3 protein is one row after TCRdb ran MiXCR on the 5' RACE reads. The profile shows tens of thousands of distinct CDR3 sequences, more than 4.5% of them singletons. These receptor sequences come from a female donor in good health.

The chain has TRBV7-8 and TRBJ2-1; TRBD2 aligns across 14 bases. This CDR3 is 15 amino acids long. Germline V lookup: CDR1 SGHVS, CDR2 FQNEAQ. The junction had 5 bases not matched to a gene; V was cut back by 4 bases and J by 9 bases. The CDR3 DNA is TGTGCCAGCAGCTCGACTAGCGGGAGGGCCGGTGAGCAGTTCTTC. Protein sequence: CASSSTSGRAGEQFF.

This clonotype has ten or more counts. The rearrangement links TRBV14 to TRBJ2-7; TRBD2 agrees at 7 bases. The CDR3 has 13 residues. The germline V gene encodes CDR1 SGHDN and CDR2 FVKESK. The J segment lost 3 bases and the V segment lost 5 bases, leaving 4 bases of the junction unmatched. DNA of the CDR3: TGTGCCAGCAGCTCAGCGGGACGCTACGAGCAGTACTTC. Protein product: CASSSAGRYEQYF.

Ten or more counts support this clonotype. J is TRBJ2-2 and V is TRBV4-3, with D perhaps matching TRBD1 (6 bases). V lost 4 bases and J 2 bases, leaving 14 bases between the germline ends. The CDR3 runs 16 residues. The germline CDR1 and CDR2 sequences are LGHNA and YSLEER. The CDR3 DNA reads TGCGCCAGCAGCCCACCCCCGGGACAAAACACCGGGGAGCTGTTTTTT. This sequence encodes CASSPPPGQNTGELFF.

This clonotype has a count of ten or more. V and J are TRBV7-3 and TRBJ2-1, with unresolved D. Germline V gene sequence: CDR1 SGHTA, CDR2 FQGTGA. This CDR3 spans 13 amino acids. V gave up 3 bases and J gave up 10 bases, with 13 bases separating them. The CDR3 DNA reads TGTGCCAGCAGCTTCTCCTCCGTGAACGAGCAGTTCTTC. Translation gives CASSFSSVNEQFF.

This clonotype has a count of ten or more. The rearrangement uses TRBV9 and TRBJ2-3; a weak D match, TRBD1 (5 bases). CDR3 length: 15 residues. The germline gives CDR1 SGDLS, CDR2 YYNGEE. Trimming pared 4 bases from V and 4 bases from J, leaving 16 bases between. CDR3 loop: CASSPGMSGADTQYF. The CDR3 nucleotides read TGTGCCAGCAGCCCAGGGATGTCAGGAGCAGATACGCAGTATTTT.

This clonotype has at least ten counts. J is TRBJ2-5 and V is TRBV28, with 7 bases identical to TRBD1. Trimming took 8 bases from V and 6 from J; bases not matched to a gene: 9. The CDR3 is made up of 13 amino acids. The germline CDR1 and CDR2 sequences are MDHEN and SYDVKM. CDR3 coding DNA: TGTGCCAGCTCGCCAGGGGGTAGTCAGACCCAGTACTTC. As protein: CASSPGGSQTQYF.

In this sample, this clonotype turned up many times. DNA for the CDR3: TGTGCCAGCGTTGGGACTAGCGGGAGGGCCCTCTCCTACAATGAGCAGTTCTTC. It yields the protein CASVGTSGRALSYNEQFF. The chain links TRBV14 to TRBJ2-1; 16 bases are shared with TRBD2. The junction had 7 bases not matched to a gene; V was cut back by 8 bases and J by 0 bases. The CDR3 has 18 residues. Germline V lookup: CDR1 SGHDN, CDR2 FVKESK.

There are many counts of this clonotype. The chain links TRBV20-1 to TRBJ1-1, with D hard to call. This CDR3 is 11 amino acids long. Germline values: CDR1 DFQATT, CDR2 SNEGSKA (reference sequence). The V end was cut by 6 bases, the J end by 4 bases, with 9 bases between. The CDR3 sequence is CSALGSTEAFF. Written as DNA, the CDR3 is TGCAGTGCCCTAGGTAGCACTGAAGCTTTCTTT.

This clonotype was counted between two and nine times. This chain links TRBV10-3 with TRBJ2-5, with TRBD1 matching over 8 bases. V gave up 5 bases and J gave up 0 bases; unmatched junction bases: 11. Germline CDR1 and CDR2: ENHRY and SYGVKD. This CDR3 is 17 amino acids long. The CDR3 nucleotides read TGTGCCATCAGTTCCCCCAACCGGGACAGGTACCAAGAGACCCAGTACTTC. Translation gives CAISSPNRDRYQETQYF.

At least ten counts were recorded for this clonotype. The chain employs TRBV20-1 and TRBJ1-5; TRBD1 agrees at 8 bases. CDR1 DFQATT and CDR2 SNEGSKA come from the germline V gene (reference sequence). The CDR3 runs 14 residues. Trimming removed 2 bases from V and 5 bases from J; junction bases left unmatched: 5. CDR3 nucleotides: TGCAGTGCTAGAACCTTACAGGGGGATCAGCCCCAGCATTTT. It translates to CSARTLQGDQPQHF.

The J gene is TRBJ2-1, the V gene TRBV12-3 or TRBV12-4; no clear D gene. This CDR3 has 14 residues. The V and J ends lost 3 bases and 5 bases respectively, with 11 bases between them. CDR3 amino acids: CASSFPPANNEQFF. The CDR3 DNA reads as TGTGCCAGCAGTTTCCCCCCGGCCAACAATGAGCAGTTCTTC.

This sequence joins TRBV6-5 and TRBJ2-5, with 10 bases aligning to TRBD2. The CDR3 totals 13 residues. CDR1 MNHEY and CDR2 SVGAGI come from the germline V gene. The trim removed 10 bases at V and 2 bases at J, leaving 4 bases unmatched. Written as DNA, the CDR3 is TGTGCCAACCCGACTAGCGGGCAAGAGACCCAGTACTTC. Its protein product is CANPTSGQETQYF.

V is TRBV6-2 or TRBV6-3 and J is TRBJ2-1; 9 nucleotides agree with TRBD2. Germline loops: CDR1 MNHEY, CDR2 SVGEGT. There are 15 residues in the CDR3. J was trimmed by 9 bases and V by 5 bases; bases with no gene match: 11. The CDR3 region has the DNA TGTGCCAGCAGTCCCGCTAGCGGGACGGTGATTGAGCAGTTCTTC. The encoded protein is CASSPASGTVIEQFF.

This clonotype was seen a handful of times. V is TRBV6-4 and J is TRBJ2-2; the match to TRBD2 covers 8 bases. This CDR3 comprises 14 residues. In germline, CDR1 is MRHNA, CDR2 SNTAGT. J lost 3 bases, V lost 6 bases, and 3 bases had no gene match. The chain's CDR3 is CASSREGDTGELFF. CDR3 bases: TGTGCCAGCAGCCGGGAGGGGGACACCGGGGAGCTGTTTTTT.

This clonotype was detected many times. This chain links TRBV18 with TRBJ2-1; no definite D call. This CDR3 contains 15 residues. Trimming cost V 4 bases and J 0 bases, with 10 bases left between them. CDR1 and CDR2 from the germline V gene are KGHSH and LQKENI. CDR3: CASSLDPSSYNEQFF. The CDR3 DNA is TGTGCCAGCTCACTGGACCCGTCCTCCTACAATGAGCAGTTCTTC.

At least ten counts were recorded for this clonotype. V and J are TRBV20-1 and TRBJ1-2; 11 bases match TRBD1. This CDR3 spans 17 amino acids. V was pared by 1 base and J by 4 bases, with 11 bases of the junction left unmatched. Per the germline V gene, CDR1 is DFQATT and CDR2 is SNEGSKA (reference sequence). CDR3 protein: CSARAPPGDRGTYGYTF. The CDR3 DNA follows: TGCAGTGCTAGAGCCCCCCCCGGGGACAGGGGGACCTATGGCTACACCTTC.

This sequence joins TRBV27 and TRBJ2-6; TRBD1 is a possible D gene (6 bases). Trimming shortened V by 4 bases and J by 4 bases, and 11 bases separated the two germline ends. Germline-derived CDR1 and CDR2 are MNHEY and SMNVEV (reference sequence). The CDR3 sequence is 15 residues long. CDR3 coding DNA: TGTGCCAGCAGTTACAGGGATTTAGGGGCCAACGTCCTGACTTTC. This sequence encodes CASSYRDLGANVLTF.

This clonotype has only a few counts. V gene TRBV5-1 combines with J gene TRBJ1-1; D is possibly TRBD1 (5 bases). Trimming took 0 bases from V and 4 from J, leaving 13 bases between them. The CDR3 length is 15 residues. Germline assignment: CDR1 SGHRS and CDR2 YFSETQ. This CDR3 reads CASSLGFGDFTEAFF. The CDR3 region has the DNA TGCGCCAGCAGCTTGGGGTTCGGGGACTTCACTGAAGCTTTCTTT.

This clonotype was counted many times. The chain's CDR3 is CASSSRGGGNQPQHF. CDR3 DNA: TGTGCCAGCAGCTCTAGAGGGGGAGGAAATCAGCCCCAGCATTTT. V is TRBV7-2 and J is TRBJ1-5, with D maybe TRBD1 (6 bases). The CDR3 totals 15 residues. With 4 bases removed from V and 4 bases from J, the gap between germline ends came to 14 bases. Germline lookup yields CDR1 SGHTA and CDR2 FQGNSA.

This rearrangement joins TRBV5-1 to TRBJ2-4; a weak D match, TRBD1 (5 bases). The ends were cut back, 0 bases at V and 6 bases at J, with 16 bases in the middle. Germline V gives CDR1 SGHRS, CDR2 YFSETQ. The CDR3 extends over 16 amino acids. The CDR3 sequence: CASSLVKGSGANIQYF. CDR3 nucleotides: TGCGCCAGCAGCTTGGTTAAAGGAAGTGGGGCAAACATTCAGTACTTC.

This chain connects TRBV21-1 to TRBJ2-4; the table assigns TRBD1, which was not confirmed against the DNA. TRBV21-1 is termed a pseudogene. The CDR3 totals 15 residues. This CDR3 is CASSIGAGVKNIQYF. The CDR3 DNA sequence: TGTGCCAGCAGCATAGGGGCGGGAGTCAAAAACATTCAGTACTTC.

The chain uses TRBV12-3 or TRBV12-4 and TRBJ1-5; TRBD1 aligns across 7 bases. The trim removed 6 bases at V and 0 bases at J, leaving 8 bases unmatched. This CDR3 is 16 amino acids long. Here the CDR3 reads CASSRGTVYSNQPQHF. The CDR3 DNA reads as TGTGCCAGCAGCCGAGGGACAGTCTATAGCAATCAGCCCCAGCATTTT.

The V gene is TRBV19, the J gene TRBJ1-5; no definite D call. The V end lost 3 bases, the J end lost 0 bases, and 6 bases lay between the germline ends. Germline V lookup: CDR1 LNHDA, CDR2 SQIVND (reference sequence). This CDR3 spans 14 amino acids. The CDR3 here is CASSIGDSNQPQHF. Written as DNA, the CDR3 is TGTGCCAGTAGTATTGGGGATAGCAATCAGCCCCAGCATTTT.

A few counts support this clonotype. The chain has TRBV12-5 and TRBJ1-2; 7 bases map to TRBD1. After removal of 6 bases from V and 7 bases from J, the junction contained 8 bases not matched to a gene. Germline-derived CDR1 and CDR2 are LGHNT and FRNRAP. CDR3 length equals 13 residues. CDR3 loop: CASGDQDRTGYTF. The CDR3 region has the DNA TGTGCTAGTGGGGACCAGGACAGGACTGGCTACACCTTC.

This clonotype showed up many times. The chain employs TRBV3-1 and TRBJ1-1, with a weak D call TRBD1 (5 bases). Per germline, CDR1 LGHDT and CDR2 YNNKEL (reference sequence). Trimming took 0 bases from V and 1 from J, leaving 15 bases between them. The CDR3 is 17 amino acids. DNA of the CDR3: TGTGCCAGCAGCCAAGAAATTTTGTCACAGGCGAACACTGAAGCTTTCTTT. Its translation: CASSQEILSQANTEAFF.

This clonotype was picked up many times. The chain joins TRBV29-1 to TRBJ2-1; unclear D gene. This CDR3 spans 8 amino acids. CDR1 and CDR2 (germline): SQVTM, ANQGSEA. V lost 8 bases, J lost 6 bases, and 2 bases lay in between. The CDR3 nucleotides read TGCAGCACCAATGAGCAGTTCTTC. This sequence encodes CSTNEQFF.

There are a few counts of this clonotype. CDR3 region: CASSQNRGAEAFF. For the CDR3, the DNA is TGTGCCAGCAGTCAAAATAGGGGGGCTGAAGCTTTCTTT. The chain carries TRBV13 and TRBJ1-1; a weak D match, TRBD1 (6 bases). The CDR3 has 13 residues. V was shortened by 6 bases and J by 6 bases, with 14 bases between the two germline ends. Germline values: CDR1 PRHDT, CDR2 FYEKMQ (reference sequence).